These T cell receptor beta chains were read from a single sample in a study of blood T cell repertoires in COVID-19. The data were produced by immunoSEQ multiplex PCR, yet TCRdb's version contains in-frame clones alone and is incomplete. There are hundreds of thousands of clones in the sample; roughly 82% occur only once, and about 5.4% lies in the top ten. Sequenced input: peripheral blood. These receptors were obtained from a woman aged 80 or over with COVID-19, enrolled during active disease. Each CDR3 is given with its conserved first and last residue. The order of the fields is J gene, D gene, V gene, clone size, CDR3 DNA, CDR3 protein. A D gene is named only where the DNA matches it firmly. Only some rows state a clone size, as once, few, many or a class for expanded clones.

TRBJ1-1 TRBD1 TRBV10-3 NA TGTGCCATCAGTGAGTCTGGGACAGGGATCACTGAAGCTTTCTTT CAISESGTGITEAFF
TRBJ2-3 NA TRBV6-5 NA TGTGCCAGCAGTTACGCTAGCGGCACAGATACGCAGTATTTT CASSYASGTDTQYF
TRBJ1-2 TRBD1 TRBV28 NA TGTGCCAGCACGGGACAGGGGCCACCTAACTATGGCTACACCTTC CASTGQGPPNYGYTF
TRBJ1-2 NA TRBV4-2 NA TGTGCCAGCAGCCCCCTGACCCCAGGGGATGACTATGGCTACACCTTC CASSPLTPGDDYGYTF
TRBJ1-2 TRBD1 TRBV7-2 NA TGTGCCAGCAGCTTAGCTTTCTCCGGGACAGCTAACTATGGCTACACCTTC CASSLAFSGTANYGYTF
TRBJ1-1 NA TRBV5-1 NA TGCGCCAGCAGCTTACAGGGTATAGGAACTGAAGCTTTCTTT CASSLQGIGTEAFF
TRBJ2-5 TRBD1 TRBV7-9 NA TGTGCCAGCAGCTTACGCGGGACAGGGGAGGAGACCCAGTACTTC CASSLRGTGEETQYF
TRBJ1-1 NA TRBV28 NA TGTGCCAGCAGCTTAGACAGGCTGAACACTGAAGCTTTCTTT CASSLDRLNTEAFF
TRBJ1-6 NA TRBV30 once TGTGCCTGGAGTCCCGGACTTTCGCCATCACCCCTCCACTTT CAWSPGLSPSPLHF
TRBJ1-2 TRBD1 TRBV5-1 NA TGCGCCAGCAGCCAGGGACAGGGGACCTATGGCTACACCTTC CASSQGQGTYGYTF
TRBJ1-2 TRBD1 TRBV7-2 once TGTGCCAGCAGCTCGGACAGGGTGGGTGGCTACACCTTC CASSSDRVGGYTF
TRBJ2-3 TRBD2 TRBV9 NA TGTGCCAGCAGTTACGGACTAGCGGGGGCCGATACGCAGTATTTT CASSYGLAGADTQYF
TRBJ1-1 TRBD1 TRBV4-1 NA TGCGCCAGCAGCCGACAGGGGTACACTGAAGCTTTCTTT CASSRQGYTEAFF
TRBJ1-1 TRBD1 TRBV18 few TGTGCCAGCTCACCGACCACAGACAGGGCCATGGATGCTTTCTTT CASSPTTDRAMDAFF
TRBJ1-5 TRBD1 TRBV7-9 once TGTGCCAGCAGCTCGGGACAGCCCAATCAGCCCCAGCATTTT CASSSGQPNQPQHF
TRBJ1-4 NA TRBV6-1 NA TGTGCCAGCAGTGTGGGGGGGGTGACTAATGAAAAACTGTTTTTT CASSVGGVTNEKLFF
TRBJ2-2 NA TRBV10-3 NA TGTGCCATCAGTGCTACAGGAGACACCGGGGAGCTGTTTTTT CAISATGDTGELFF
TRBJ2-1 TRBD1 TRBV4-3 once TGCGCCAGCAGCCATCCCGGACAGGGGGGAGTCAATGAGCAGTTCTTC CASSHPGQGGVNEQFF
TRBJ2-6 TRBD2 TRBV5-1 NA TGCGCCAGCAGCTTGGTAGCGGGTCCCGGGGCCAACGTCCTGACTTTC CASSLVAGPGANVLTF
TRBJ1-2 TRBD1 TRBV11-2 NA TGTGCCAGCAGGGCGACAGGGAACTATGGCTACACCTTC CASRATGNYGYTF
TRBJ1-2 NA TRBV7-2 once TGTGCCAGCAGCTCGGCGTCGAGCGTAGCTAACTATGGCTACACCTTC CASSSASSVANYGYTF
TRBJ1-2 TRBD1 TRBV11-2 NA TGTGCCAGCAGCTTGGGGACAGGGGTCTATGGCTACACCTTC CASSLGTGVYGYTF
TRBJ1-2 NA TRBV5-4 NA TGTGCCAGCAGCTTGCGGGGGGTAGGGAACTATGGCTACACCTTC CASSLRGVGNYGYTF
TRBJ1-3 NA TRBV4-2 NA TGTGCCAGCAGCCGAGCAGGGTTAGGAAACACCATATATTTT CASSRAGLGNTIYF
TRBJ2-1 TRBD2 TRBV19 NA TGTGCCAGTAGTATGTATGGGGTAGGGGAGGGAGTCCACAATGAGCAGTTCTTC CASSMYGVGEGVHNEQFF
TRBJ2-2 TRBD2 TRBV9 NA TGTGCCAGCAGCGTGTACGGGGGGGCCGGCACCGGGGAGCTGTTTTTT CASSVYGGAGTGELFF
TRBJ1-5 NA TRBV7-9 once TGTGCCAGCAGCCCCCTGGAGAATCAGCCCCAGCATTTT CASSPLENQPQHF
TRBJ2-5 NA TRBV10-3 once TGTGCCATCAGTGAGGGAGTTGCCTCGGGTGAGACCCAGTACTTC CAISEGVASGETQYF
TRBJ2-3 TRBD2 TRBV9 few TGTGCCAGCAGCGTAGGACAAAGCGGGGGTTGGAGCGGGACGCAGTATTTT CASSVGQSGGWSGTQYF
TRBJ1-5 TRBD1 TRBV7-8 NA TGTGCCAGCAGCTTGGGGACAGGGGGCAGTCAGCCCCAGCATTTT CASSLGTGGSQPQHF
TRBJ1-6 NA TRBV12-3/TRBV12-4 few TGTGCCAGCAGAGGGGGGGCCCGGGCACCCCTCCACTTT CASRGGARAPLHF
TRBJ1-5 NA TRBV10-3 NA TGTGCCATCAGTGAGTGGGGAGATCTAAATCAGCCCCAGCATTTT CAISEWGDLNQPQHF
TRBJ1-5 TRBD1 TRBV5-1 NA TGCGCCAGCAGCTCGACAGGGAGGTCAGATCAGCCCCAGCATTTT CASSSTGRSDQPQHF
TRBJ2-5 TRBD2 TRBV28 NA TGTGCCAGCAGTTTTGGCGGGGGGCCCCAAGAGACCCAGTACTTC CASSFGGGPQETQYF
TRBJ1-1 TRBD1 TRBV12-3/TRBV12-4 NA TGTGCCAGCAGTGCTCGACAGGGGGAAGCTTTCTTT CASSARQGEAFF
TRBJ1-2 TRBD1 TRBV10-1 NA TGCGCCAGCAGTGGGACAGGGGGCAACTATGGCTACACCTTC CASSGTGGNYGYTF
TRBJ2-2 TRBD1 TRBV6-2/TRBV6-3 NA TGTGCCAGCAGTTACTCGACAGGGGCCGGGGAGCTGTTTTTT CASSYSTGAGELFF
TRBJ1-5 TRBD1 TRBV28 NA TGTGCCAGCAGCCCCCTCCGGGACAGGGGAGCGTTTAAACCCCAGCATTTT CASSPLRDRGAFKPQHF
TRBJ1-3 NA TRBV6-1 NA TGTGCCAGCAGTGTAGGGGCCCCAAGCTCTGGAAACACCATATATTTT CASSVGAPSSGNTIYF
TRBJ1-5 TRBD1 TRBV7-9 NA TGTGCCAGCAGCTTATCAGGGGGCCCGCGGGATCAGCCCCAGCATTTT CASSLSGGPRDQPQHF
TRBJ1-3 NA TRBV19 NA TGTGCCAGTAGTTTGAGGGAACCTGGAAACACCATATATTTT CASSLREPGNTIYF
TRBJ2-5 TRBD2 TRBV19 NA TGTGCCAGTAGCGGTCTAGCGGGGGGAGCAGAGACCCAGTACTTC CASSGLAGGAETQYF
TRBJ2-4 NA TRBV11-3 NA TGTGCCAGCAGCTTAGTGGGGGCAGGAACCAAAAACATTCAGTACTTC CASSLVGAGTKNIQYF
TRBJ1-1 NA TRBV28 NA TGTGCCAGCAGTCCTCCGGGGGTAGCAGCTTTCTTT CASSPPGVAAFF
TRBJ1-5 TRBD1 TRBV18 NA TGTGCCAGCTCACCAGAAACAGGGGGGGGCAATCAGCCCCAGCATTTT CASSPETGGGNQPQHF
TRBJ1-2 TRBD1 TRBV7-8 NA TGTGCCAGCAGCTTAGGCCGGACAGGGTATAGGGGCTACACCTTC CASSLGRTGYRGYTF
TRBJ2-3 TRBD1 TRBV7-9 NA TGTGCCAGCAGCTCGCCGCGGGGGACAGGGAGGGCAGATACGCAGTATTTT CASSSPRGTGRADTQYF
TRBJ2-6 NA TRBV3-1/TRBV3-2 NA TGTGCCAGCAGCCCTCCACTGGCCAACGTCCTGACTTTC CASSPPLANVLTF
TRBJ1-2 TRBD1 TRBV27 NA TGTGCCAGCAGTAACGGACAGGGATGGGGCTACACCTTC CASSNGQGWGYTF
TRBJ2-3 TRBD2 TRBV15 NA TGTGCCACCAGCAGAGATAGGGGCGGGGGGAGCACAGATACGCAGTATTTT CATSRDRGGGSTDTQYF
TRBJ1-2 TRBD1 TRBV5-6 NA TGTGCCAGCAGCTCCCCCTGGACAGGGAACTATGGCTACACCTTC CASSSPWTGNYGYTF
TRBJ1-2 NA TRBV2 NA TGTGCCAGCAGTGAACAGGTCCCTGGCTACACCTTC CASSEQVPGYTF
TRBJ2-1 TRBD2 TRBV14 NA TGTGCCAGCAGCCCCCAGCGGGGGCCCTACAATGAGCAGTTCTTC CASSPQRGPYNEQFF
TRBJ2-1 NA TRBV19 NA TGTGCCAGTAGTATCCCCCGGTGGGAGTACAATGAGCAGTTCTTC CASSIPRWEYNEQFF
TRBJ1-6 NA TRBV2 NA TGTGCCAGCAATGTACAGGGCGTTTCACCCCTCCACTTT CASNVQGVSPLHF